One and the same sample provided the 19 T cell receptor beta chains below, sequenced in a study of blood T cells in healthy people across ages. Using a J-beta primer mix together with a sample-barcoded 5' primer, a second PCR was run for 7 to 11 cycles. MiXCR was run by TCRdb on the 5' RACE reads, yielding one entry per CDR3 protein. There are 2 million or so distinct CDR3 sequences in the sample; 40% to 55% occur only once, and approximately 2% lies in the top ten. Sequencing used blood. The receptors were sampled from a woman between 40 and 55 years old in good health.

V usage is TRBV20-1 and J usage is TRBJ2-3; 10 bases are shared with TRBD2. From germline, CDR1 is DFQATT and CDR2 SNEGSKA (reference sequence). With 6 bases clipped from V and 3 bases from J, the junction kept 9 bases outside the gene matches. The CDR3 extends over 15 amino acids. CDR3 amino acids: CSAEPILAGTDTQYF. DNA of the CDR3: TGCAGTGCGGAACCCATACTAGCGGGGACAGATACGCAGTATTTT.

The V call is TRBV30, the J call TRBJ1-2; 10 positions match TRBD1. The CDR3 is made up of 16 amino acids. Trimming cost V 5 bases and J 1 base; bases outside gene matches: 10. CDR1 GTSNPN and CDR2 SVGIG come from the germline V gene (reference sequence). CDR3 DNA sequence: TGTGCCTGGCAAGAAGACAGGGGGCCAATTAACTATGGCTACACCTTC. This translates into CAWQEDRGPINYGYTF.

The DNA of the CDR3 is TGCAGCGTTGACGGGACACCAGGGAGGAATGAGCAGTTCTTC. Its translation is CSVDGTPGRNEQFF. The chain recombines TRBV29-1 with TRBJ2-1; D is perhaps TRBD1 or TRBD2 (6 bases each). V was clipped by 3 bases and J by 7 bases, with 16 bases between them. CDR1 and CDR2 (germline): SQVTM, ANQGSEA. CDR3 length: 14 amino acids.

This chain's CDR3 is CSAREANRYNEQFF. The CDR3 coding sequence is TGCAGTGCTAGAGAAGCGAACCGTTACAATGAGCAGTTCTTC. The V gene is TRBV20-1, the J gene TRBJ2-1; D unresolved. This CDR3 is built from 14 residues. V was pared by 0 bases and J by 4 bases, with 10 bases between. Per the germline V gene, CDR1 is DFQATT and CDR2 is SNEGSKA (reference sequence).

This clonotype was seen only a few times. A much larger clone is a single base away; this may be a read error. The CDR3 protein is CASSSGHYQETQYF. As DNA, the CDR3 is TGTGCCAGCAGCTCGGGACATTACCAAGAGACCCAGTACTTC. The chain joins TRBV7-9 to TRBJ2-5; possibly TRBD1 for D (6 bases). The CDR3 has 14 amino acids. Per germline, CDR1 SEHNR and CDR2 FQNEAQ (reference sequence). V was pared by 4 bases and J by 0 bases, with 9 bases between.

This clonotype was seen a handful of times. The chain is built from TRBV10-3 and TRBJ1-6; a weak D match, TRBD1 (6 bases). The CDR3 consists of 14 residues. Trimming stripped 7 bases from V and 7 bases from J, with 14 bases between. The germline V gene encodes CDR1 ENHRY and CDR2 SYGVKD. Here the CDR3 reads CAIKKAGENSPLHF. The CDR3 DNA follows: TGTGCCATCAAAAAAGCAGGGGAAAATTCACCCCTCCACTTT.

The V call is TRBV12-3 or TRBV12-4, the J call TRBJ1-1; tentative D call: TRBD1 (5 bases). V lost 3 bases and J 0 bases, leaving 14 bases between the germline ends. The CDR3 loop spans 16 amino acids. The CDR3 bases are TGTGCCAGCAGTTTGGGGACGGCCGTCCTGAACACTGAAGCTTTCTTT. Its protein is CASSLGTAVLNTEAFF.

In this sample, this clonotype turned up a few times. The chain employs TRBV7-2 and TRBJ2-1, with D perhaps being TRBD1 or TRBD2 (5 bases each). Germline lookup yields CDR1 SGHTA and CDR2 FQGNSA. Trimming took 1 base from V and 9 from J, leaving 10 bases between them. This CDR3 has 13 residues. DNA of the CDR3: TGTGCCAGCAGCTTAGTGCCTGGGGGTGAGCAGTTCTTC. Translating it yields CASSLVPGGEQFF.

The J gene is TRBJ2-3, the V gene TRBV20-1; 8 nucleotides align to TRBD1. The length of the CDR3 is 15 residues. In germline, CDR1 is DFQATT, CDR2 SNEGSKA (reference sequence). Trimming cost V 5 bases and J 1 base; bases outside gene matches: 8. The DNA of the CDR3 is TGCAGTGCTGAGGACAGGGCCATTGGCACAGATACGCAGTATTTT. It codes for CSAEDRAIGTDTQYF.

The chain uses TRBV10-3 and TRBJ2-7; D perhaps matches TRBD2 (6 bases). This CDR3 contains 15 residues. With 6 bases removed from V and 0 bases from J, the gap between germline ends came to 15 bases. Germline V gene data show CDR1 as ENHRY and CDR2 as SYGVKD. The CDR3 sequence is CAIRPVGGDSYEQYF. CDR3 DNA: TGTGCCATCAGGCCTGTCGGCGGGGACTCCTACGAGCAGTACTTC.

Details on this clonotype: The junction departs from germline at one end; a sequencing error may be responsible. The chain joins TRBV7-2 to TRBJ2-7, with D possibly TRBD1 on 5 matching bases. The germline gives CDR1 SGHTA, CDR2 FQGNSA. The CDR3 is 14 residues long. CDR3 amino acids: CANSLSRQSYEQYF. DNA of the CDR3: TGTGCCAACAGCTTATCGAGACAGTCCTACGAGCAGTACTTC. Full variable domain (missing parts from reference TRBV7-2 and TRBJ2-7): GAGVSQSPSNKVTEKGKDVELRCDPISGHTALYWYRQSLGQGLEFLIYFQGNSAPDKSGLPSDRFSAERTGGSVSTLTIQRTQQEDSAVYLCANSLSRQSYEQYFGPGTRLTVT.

This clonotype was found once. The rearrangement joins TRBV7-2 to TRBJ2-7; possible D gene TRBD2, 6 bases. With the DNA end fitting TRBJ2-5 better, the J assignment may be wrong. CDR3 size: 15 residues. CDR1 SGHTA and CDR2 FQGNSA come from the germline V gene. CDR3 protein: CASSLVGRVGGTQYF. The CDR3 DNA reads as TGTGCCAGCAGCTTAGTCGGGAGAGTAGGAGGGACCCAGTACTTC.

This clonotype was counted a few times. The chain has TRBV11-2 and TRBJ2-5, with D possibly TRBD1 on 6 matching bases. Germline V gives CDR1 SGHAT, CDR2 FQNNGV. CDR3 length: 15 amino acids. Trimming removed 1 base from V and 5 bases from J, with 14 bases in between. This chain's CDR3 is CASSLGQGTGETQYF. Here the CDR3 DNA reads TGTGCCAGCAGCTTAGGGCAGGGGACGGGGGAGACCCAGTACTTC.

The genes are TRBV12-3 or TRBV12-4 and TRBJ1-6; 10 bases match TRBD1. This CDR3 spans 18 amino acids. V lost 5 bases, J lost 0 bases, and 7 bases stayed unmatched. The CDR3 nucleotides are TGTGCCAGCAGTCTCAGACAGGGGGCAAGCTCCTATAATTCACCCCTCCACTTT. It codes for CASSLRQGASSYNSPLHF.

This clonotype occurred a few times. This chain links TRBV5-1 with TRBJ2-5; D is perhaps TRBD1 or TRBD2 (5 bases each). The CDR3 is made up of 15 amino acids. Germline V CDR1 and CDR2: SGHRS, YFSETQ. Trimming took off 7 bases at V and 0 bases at J, with 16 bases between the two ends. The DNA of the CDR3 is TGCGCCAGCTACCCACCGGGACCGTACCAAGAGACCCAGTACTTC. Amino acids: CASYPPGPYQETQYF. Full variable domain (rest looked up from reference TRBV5-1 and TRBJ2-5): KAGVTQTPRYLIKTRGQQVTLSCSPISGHRSVSWYQQTPGQGLQFLFEYFSETQRNKGNFPGRFSGRQFSNSRSEMNVSTLELGDSALYLCASYPPGPYQETQYFGPGTRLLVL.

On this clonotype: One end of the junction varies from germline; a read error may be responsible. The chain joins TRBV7-7 to TRBJ2-7; D is tentatively TRBD1 or TRBD2 (5 bases each). Germline V gives CDR1 SSHAT, CDR2 FNYEAQ (reference sequence). CDR3 length: 14 amino acids. CDR3 in amino acids: CASSPGRQTYEQYF. The DNA for the CDR3 is TGTGCTAGCAGCCCGGGACGGCAAACCTACGAGCAGTACTTC. Looking up the rest from reference TRBV7-7 and TRBJ2-7 gives the full variable domain: GAGVSQSPRYKVTKRGQDVTLRCDPISSHATLYWYQQALGQGPEFLTYFNYEAQPDKSGLPSDRFSAERPEGSISTLTIQRTEQRDSAMYRCASSPGRQTYEQYFGPGTRLTVT.

V is TRBV20-1 and J is TRBJ2-5; D uncertain. CDR3 length: 10 amino acids. CDR1 is DFQATT, CDR2 SNEGSKA, per germline (reference sequence). V lost 6 bases and J lost 5, with 7 bases in between. CDR3 in DNA: TGCAGTGCCTTCTCTGAGACCCAGTACTTC. This codes for CSAFSETQYF.

V gene TRBV4-1 combines with J gene TRBJ2-7; D uncertain. The CDR3 extends over 16 amino acids. Germline V lookup: CDR1 MGHRA, CDR2 YSYEKL. Trimming took off 0 bases at V and 4 bases at J, with 16 bases between the two ends. The CDR3 bases are TGCGCCAGCAGCCAAGAAGCGACGGGTAACCGGTACGAGCAGTACTTC. It encodes CASSQEATGNRYEQYF.

The DNA for the CDR3 is TGTGCCACCCAATCTACAGGGGGCATCCGTACAGATACGCAGTATTTT. It translates to CATQSTGGIRTDTQYF. The chain links TRBV24-1 to TRBJ2-3, with 9 positions matching TRBD1. Germline CDR1 reads KGHDR; CDR2 reads SFDVKD. J lost 3 bases, V lost 9 bases, and 12 bases had no gene match. The length of the CDR3 is 16 residues.